These 24 T cell receptor beta chains share one sample of origin, sequenced in a study of T cells in Graves' hyperthyroidism and ophthalmopathy. Amplification yielded TCR beta CDR3 regions, with RNA transcripts as the source. TCR CDR3 regions were first amplified by RT-PCR with HTBI primers. TCRdb re-called the multiplex PCR reads through MiXCR, storing one row per CDR3 protein. The data show hundreds of thousands of distinct CDR3 sequences, over 13% seen once. The sequencing sample was made of blood. Receptors originate from a man aged 50 or older with Graves' ophthalmopathy.

The CDR3 sequence is CASSQALTYNEQFF. The CDR3 coding sequence is TGTGCCAGCAGCCAAGCACTAACCTACAATGAGCAGTTCTTC. V and J are TRBV4-2 and TRBJ2-1; no clear D gene. Trimming cost V 1 base and J 2 bases, with 6 bases left between them. In germline, CDR1 is LGHNA, CDR2 YNFKEQ. The CDR3 contains 14 residues.

This clonotype was counted ten times or more. This sequence joins TRBV28 and TRBJ2-7; D remains ambiguous. The germline V gene has CDR1 MDHEN and CDR2 SYDVKM. With 3 bases removed from V and 5 bases from J, the gap between germline ends came to 8 bases. This CDR3 contains 12 residues. For the CDR3, the DNA is TGTGCCAGCAGTTTGAGACGCCACGAGCAGTACTTC. Amino acid sequence: CASSLRRHEQYF.

This clonotype appeared many times. V and J are TRBV12-3 or TRBV12-4 and TRBJ2-1; 13 bases agree with TRBD2. This CDR3 region has 19 residues. J gave up 2 bases and V 1 base, and 8 bases lay outside the gene matches. The CDR3 nucleotides read TGTGCCAGCAGTTTAGAGACTACTAGCGGGAGGGCCGCCTACAATGAGCAGTTCTTC. It is translated as CASSLETTSGRAAYNEQFF.

The CDR3 DNA sequence: TGTGCCAGTAGTCGATTAGCGGGAGTGGCCTACAATGAGCAGTTCTTC. Translation gives CASSRLAGVAYNEQFF. The chain recombines TRBV19 with TRBJ2-1, with 9 bases aligning to TRBD2. The CDR3 consists of 16 residues. V gave up 5 bases and J gave up 2 bases; unmatched junction bases: 7. Germline V gives CDR1 LNHDA, CDR2 SQIVND (reference sequence).

This sequence joins TRBV24-1 and TRBJ2-1; no reliable D call. The V end was cut by 0 bases, the J end by 5 bases, with 1 base between. Germline-derived CDR1 and CDR2 are KGHDR and SFDVKD. The CDR3 runs to 12 residues. The CDR3 protein is CATSDLNNEQFF. The CDR3 nucleotides read TGTGCCACCAGTGATTTGAACAATGAGCAGTTCTTC.

In this sample, this clonotype turned up a few times. The V gene is TRBV10-3, the J gene TRBJ2-1; D call uncertain. Germline assignment: CDR1 ENHRY and CDR2 SYGVKD. The CDR3 loop spans 13 amino acids. Between the trimmed V and J ends, which lost 6 bases and 8 bases, there was a span of 14 bases. CDR3 bases: TGTGCCATCAGAGATGTCGGCCGGGATGAGCAGTTCTTC. This translates into CAIRDVGRDEQFF.

This clonotype appeared many times. One junction end disagrees with the germline gene, perhaps due to a read error. The rearrangement joins TRBV28 to TRBJ2-7; TRBD1 might be the D (6 bases). CDR3 length: 15 amino acids. The germline CDR1 and CDR2 sequences are MDHEN and SYDVKM. CDR3 region: CASSPDGTPYFPGNF. The DNA for the CDR3 is TGTGCCAGCAGTCCGGACGGGACACCGTACTTCCCTGGCAACTTC.

The table lists this clonotype with many counts. The CDR3 coding sequence is TGCAGCGTTGAAGACGCACATGCAGTCCATGGCTACACCTTC. This encodes CSVEDAHAVHGYTF. The V gene is TRBV29-1, the J gene TRBJ1-2; D is unclear. The CDR3 covers 14 residues. V gave up 0 bases and J gave up 6 bases, with 14 bases separating them. Germline V gene data show CDR1 as SQVTM and CDR2 as ANQGSEA.

This clonotype was counted ten times or more. V gene TRBV11-2 combines with J gene TRBJ2-1; 9 nucleotides line up with TRBD1. V lost 6 bases and J lost 9; bases outside the gene matches: 12. Per the germline V gene, CDR1 is SGHAT and CDR2 is FQNNGV. The CDR3 is made up of 15 amino acids. CDR3: CASRVLGQGKGEQFF. The CDR3 DNA reads as TGTGCCAGCAGGGTACTGGGACAGGGAAAGGGTGAGCAGTTCTTC.

This clonotype was seen at least ten times. V is TRBV7-9 and J is TRBJ2-5; possibly TRBD2 for D (6 bases). CDR1 is SEHNR and CDR2 is FQNEAQ in the germline V gene (reference sequence). CDR3 length equals 15 residues. Trimming took off 1 base at V and 5 bases at J, with 14 bases between the two ends. The CDR3 DNA reads TGTGCCAGCAGCTTAGACGGGGGAGCATGGGAGACCCAGTACTTC. Translated, it gives CASSLDGGAWETQYF.

In the case of this clonotype: One junction end does not reproduce the germline sequence, and a read error may be involved. The chain is built from TRBV4-1 and TRBJ1-5; D is uncertain. Looked up from germline, CDR1 is MGHRA and CDR2 is YSYEKL. The CDR3 totals 14 residues. The CDR3 here is CASSQDLANQPRHF. The CDR3 nucleotides are TGCGCCAGCAGCCAAGATCTCGCTAATCAGCCCCGGCATTTT.

The genes are TRBV28 and TRBJ1-2; 9 bases agree with TRBD1. Germline lookup yields CDR1 MDHEN and CDR2 SYDVKM. This CDR3 spans 13 amino acids. V lost 6 bases and J lost 4; bases outside the gene matches: 3. The DNA of the CDR3 is TGTGCCAGCAGCCGACAGGGGGTCTATGGCTACACCTTC. Translating it yields CASSRQGVYGYTF.

This clonotype was counted many times. This chain joins TRBV7-9 and TRBJ2-5; 9 nucleotides line up with TRBD2. V dropped 4 bases and J dropped 1; count of bases not matched to a gene: 7. Germline V gene data show CDR1 as SEHNR and CDR2 as FQNEAQ (reference sequence). The CDR3 is 16 amino acids. CDR3 sequence: CASSWRLAEAQETQYF. The DNA for the CDR3 is TGTGCCAGCAGCTGGAGACTAGCGGAGGCCCAAGAGACCCAGTACTTC.

This clonotype was seen a few times. This chain uses TRBV5-1 with TRBJ1-2, with TRBD1 matching 9 bases. Per germline, CDR1 SGHRS and CDR2 YFSETQ. This CDR3 is 17 amino acids long. V shed 3 bases, J shed 7 bases, and the junction held 16 bases outside the gene matches. The CDR3 reads CASSSVTPGQGSRGYTF. The CDR3 coding sequence is TGCGCCAGCAGCTCTGTAACTCCGGGACAGGGTTCGCGTGGCTACACCTTC.

This clonotype was recorded at least ten times. The genes are TRBV9 and TRBJ1-1, with 7 bases aligning to TRBD1. V trimming: 4 bases; J trimming: 5 bases; junction bases outside the gene matches: 11. The CDR3 loop spans 15 amino acids. Germline V gives CDR1 SGDLS, CDR2 YYNGEE. The CDR3 sequence: CASSLTPTGETEAFF. CDR3 DNA: TGTGCCAGCAGCCTCACCCCTACAGGGGAGACTGAAGCTTTCTTT.

The rearrangement links TRBV20-1 to TRBJ2-7, with D perhaps TRBD1 or TRBD2 (5 bases each). CDR1 and CDR2 from the germline V gene are DFQATT and SNEGSKA (reference sequence). V gave up 6 bases and J gave up 3 bases, with 18 bases separating them. The CDR3 covers 14 residues. The CDR3 here is CSAQGRGRIYEQYF. The CDR3 coding sequence is TGCAGTGCCCAGGGAAGGGGACGGATCTACGAGCAGTACTTC.

This clonotype came up many times. The genes are TRBV30 and TRBJ2-1; TRBD1 is a possible D gene (5 bases). Germline CDR1 is GTSNPN and CDR2 is SVGIG (reference sequence). The CDR3 covers 15 residues. V lost 0 bases to trimming and J lost 7 bases, with 16 bases between them. CDR3 sequence (DNA): TGTGCCTGGAGTGTAGGGTCCAGGGTTCTAAATGAGCAGTTCTTC. This encodes CAWSVGSRVLNEQFF.

Ten or more counts support this clonotype. The rearrangement uses TRBV11-2 and TRBJ2-7, with TRBD1 matching 7 bases. The CDR3 covers 15 residues. After removal of 5 bases from V and 4 bases from J, the junction contained 11 bases not matched to a gene. CDR1 and CDR2 from the germline V gene are SGHAT and FQNNGV. CDR3 bases: TGTGCCAGCAGCCTCCAGCTGGGACAGTTGTACGAGCAGTACTTC. Protein sequence: CASSLQLGQLYEQYF.

Only a few counts were recorded for this clonotype. The chain links TRBV6-1 to TRBJ2-3; TRBD2 matches 13 bases. From germline, CDR1 is MNHNS and CDR2 SASEGT. This CDR3 contains 15 residues. After removal of 8 bases from V and 4 bases from J, the junction contained 6 bases not matched to a gene. CDR3 in amino acids: CASGTSGIFADTQYF. The CDR3 bases are TGTGCCAGCGGGACTAGCGGGATATTCGCAGATACGCAGTATTTT.

The chain has TRBV9 and TRBJ1-2, with TRBD1 identical over 7 bases. CDR3 length: 13 amino acids. Germline trimming cut 0 bases from V and 8 bases from J; bases unmatched to any gene: 4. The germline V gene encodes CDR1 SGDLS and CDR2 YYNGEE. The CDR3: CASSVAAGGGYTF. CDR3 nucleotides: TGTGCCAGCAGCGTAGCGGCAGGGGGAGGCTACACCTTC.

This clonotype was recorded a few times. The CDR3 DNA reads TGTGCCTGGAGAAGCGGACTAGCACTCTTTAGGTCGACGCAGTATTTT. It encodes CAWRSGLALFRSTQYF. The gene calls are TRBV30 and TRBJ2-3, with TRBD2 matching over 8 bases. The CDR3 loop spans 16 amino acids. The V gene end was trimmed by 3 bases and the J gene end by 9 bases; junction bases not matched to a gene: 17. Germline loops: CDR1 GTSNPN, CDR2 SVGIG (reference sequence).

This clonotype was counted many times. The gene calls are TRBV12-3 or TRBV12-4 and TRBJ2-1; D is undetermined. The germline V and J ends were trimmed by 3 bases and 5 bases, with 11 bases remaining between them. This CDR3 region has 14 residues. DNA for the CDR3: TGTGCCAGCAGTTTGAGGTTCTGGAACAATGAGCAGTTCTTC. Its translation: CASSLRFWNNEQFF.

This clonotype was counted only a few times. The chain joins TRBV19 to TRBJ1-2; 7 positions agree with TRBD1. The CDR3 runs to 15 residues. Germline V lookup: CDR1 LNHDA, CDR2 SQIVND (reference sequence). Unmatched junction bases numbered 13, after V lost 4 bases and J lost 8 bases. CDR3 sequence (DNA): TGTGCCAGTAGTACGACCGGGACAGCCCCAAGGGGCTACACCTTC. Translation gives CASSTTGTAPRGYTF.

There are many counts of this clonotype. The genes are TRBV5-1 and TRBJ2-5, with D possibly being TRBD1 or TRBD2 (6 bases each). V dropped 7 bases and J dropped 5 bases, with 30 bases sitting between them. The germline V gene encodes CDR1 SGHRS and CDR2 YFSETQ. The CDR3 has 18 residues. The CDR3 sequence: CASHTQPGAALQSETQYF. CDR3 bases: TGCGCCAGCCATACGCAACCGGGGGCTGCACTTCAGAGCGAGACCCAGTACTTC.